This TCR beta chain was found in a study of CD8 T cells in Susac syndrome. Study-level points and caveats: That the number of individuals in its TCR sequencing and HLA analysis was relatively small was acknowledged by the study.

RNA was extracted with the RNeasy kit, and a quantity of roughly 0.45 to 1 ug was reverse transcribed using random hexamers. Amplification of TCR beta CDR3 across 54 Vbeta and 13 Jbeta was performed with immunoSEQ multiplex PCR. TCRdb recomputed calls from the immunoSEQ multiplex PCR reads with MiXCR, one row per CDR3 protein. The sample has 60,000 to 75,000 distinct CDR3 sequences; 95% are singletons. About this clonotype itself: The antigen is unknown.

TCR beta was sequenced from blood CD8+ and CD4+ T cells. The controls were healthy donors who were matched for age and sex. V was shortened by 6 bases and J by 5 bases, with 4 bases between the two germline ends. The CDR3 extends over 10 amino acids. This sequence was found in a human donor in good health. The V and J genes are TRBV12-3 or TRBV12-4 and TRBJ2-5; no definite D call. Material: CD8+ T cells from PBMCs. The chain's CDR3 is CASRGETQYF. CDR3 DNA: TGTGCCAGCAGGGGGGAGACCCAGTACTTC.